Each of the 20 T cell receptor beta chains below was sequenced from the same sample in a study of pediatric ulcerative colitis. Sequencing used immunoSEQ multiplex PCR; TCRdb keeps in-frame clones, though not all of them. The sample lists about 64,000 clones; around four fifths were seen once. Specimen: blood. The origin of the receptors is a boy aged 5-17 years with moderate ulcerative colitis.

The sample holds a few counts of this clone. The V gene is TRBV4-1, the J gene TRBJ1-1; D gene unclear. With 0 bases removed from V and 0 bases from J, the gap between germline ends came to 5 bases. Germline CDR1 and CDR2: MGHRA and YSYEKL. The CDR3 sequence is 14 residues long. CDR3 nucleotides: TGCGCCAGCAGCCAAGATTGGGTGAACACTGAAGCTTTCTTT. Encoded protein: CASSQDWVNTEAFF.

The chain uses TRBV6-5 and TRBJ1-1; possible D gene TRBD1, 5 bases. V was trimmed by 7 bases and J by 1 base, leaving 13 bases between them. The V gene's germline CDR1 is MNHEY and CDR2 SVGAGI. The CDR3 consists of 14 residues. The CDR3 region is CASNPTERNTEAFF. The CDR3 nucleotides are TGTGCCAGCAACCCGACAGAGCGGAACACTGAAGCTTTCTTT.

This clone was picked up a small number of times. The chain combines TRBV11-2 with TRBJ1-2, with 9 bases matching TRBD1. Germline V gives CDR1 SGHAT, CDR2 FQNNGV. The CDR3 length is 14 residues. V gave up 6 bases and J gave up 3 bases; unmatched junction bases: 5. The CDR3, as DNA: TGTGCCAGCAGTTTCACAGGGGGCGACTATGGCTACACCTTC. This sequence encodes CASSFTGGDYGYTF.

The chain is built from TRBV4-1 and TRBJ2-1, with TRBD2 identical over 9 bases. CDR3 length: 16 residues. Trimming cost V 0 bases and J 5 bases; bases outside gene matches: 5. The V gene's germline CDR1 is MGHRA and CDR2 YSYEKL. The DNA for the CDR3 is TGCGCCAGCAGCCAAGATATCCTAGCGGGAAACAATGAGCAGTTCTTC. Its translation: CASSQDILAGNNEQFF.

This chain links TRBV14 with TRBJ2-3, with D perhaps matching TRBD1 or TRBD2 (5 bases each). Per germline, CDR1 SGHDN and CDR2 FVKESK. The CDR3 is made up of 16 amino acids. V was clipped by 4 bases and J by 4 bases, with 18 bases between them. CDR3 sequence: CASSLAFEEGPDTQYF. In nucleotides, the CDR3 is TGTGCCAGCAGCCTAGCCTTTGAAGAGGGGCCAGATACGCAGTATTTT.

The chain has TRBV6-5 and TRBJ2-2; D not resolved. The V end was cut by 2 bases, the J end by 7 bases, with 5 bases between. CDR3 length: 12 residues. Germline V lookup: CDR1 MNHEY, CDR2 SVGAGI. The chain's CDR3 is CASSYDGGELFF. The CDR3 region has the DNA TGTGCCAGCAGTTACGATGGCGGGGAGCTGTTTTTT.

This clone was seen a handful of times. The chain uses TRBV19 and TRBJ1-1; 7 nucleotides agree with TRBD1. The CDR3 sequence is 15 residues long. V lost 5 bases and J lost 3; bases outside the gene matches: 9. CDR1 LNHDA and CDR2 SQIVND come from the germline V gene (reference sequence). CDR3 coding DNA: TGTGCCAGTAGTGCCAACAGGGGAGTGGACACTGAAGCTTTCTTT. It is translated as CASSANRGVDTEAFF.

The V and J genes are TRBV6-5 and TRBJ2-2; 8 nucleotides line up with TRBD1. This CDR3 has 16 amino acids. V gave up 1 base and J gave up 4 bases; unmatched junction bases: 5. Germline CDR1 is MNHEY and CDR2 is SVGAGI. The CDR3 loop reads CASSYFQGAGTGELFF. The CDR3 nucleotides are TGTGCCAGCAGTTACTTTCAGGGGGCCGGCACCGGGGAGCTGTTTTTT.

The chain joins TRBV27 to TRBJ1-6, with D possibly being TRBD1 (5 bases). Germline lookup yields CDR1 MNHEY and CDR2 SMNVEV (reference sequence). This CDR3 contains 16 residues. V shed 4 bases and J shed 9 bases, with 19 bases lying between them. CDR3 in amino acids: CASSSRDGIFGSPLHF. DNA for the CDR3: TGTGCCAGCAGTTCGCGGGACGGAATTTTCGGTTCACCCCTCCACTTT.

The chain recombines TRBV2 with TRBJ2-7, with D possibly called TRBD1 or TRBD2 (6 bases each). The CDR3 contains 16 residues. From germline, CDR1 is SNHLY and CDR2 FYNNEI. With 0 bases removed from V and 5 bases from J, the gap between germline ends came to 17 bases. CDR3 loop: CASSEALHRGPHEQYF. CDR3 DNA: TGTGCCAGCAGTGAAGCGCTTCATCGGGGGCCCCACGAGCAGTACTTC.

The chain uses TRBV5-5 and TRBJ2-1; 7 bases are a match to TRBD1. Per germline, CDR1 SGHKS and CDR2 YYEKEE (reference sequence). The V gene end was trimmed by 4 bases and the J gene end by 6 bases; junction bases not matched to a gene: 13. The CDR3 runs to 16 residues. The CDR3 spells CASSIPTGKMGNEQFF. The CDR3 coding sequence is TGTGCCAGCAGCATCCCGACAGGGAAGATGGGCAATGAGCAGTTCTTC.

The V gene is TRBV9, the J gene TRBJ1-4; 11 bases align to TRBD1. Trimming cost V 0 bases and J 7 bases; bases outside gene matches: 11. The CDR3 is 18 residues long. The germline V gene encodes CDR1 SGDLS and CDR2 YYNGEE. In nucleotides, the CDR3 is TGTGCCAGCAGCGTAGACGCAGGACAGGGGGCTTTAGGTGAAAAACTGTTTTTT. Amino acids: CASSVDAGQGALGEKLFF.

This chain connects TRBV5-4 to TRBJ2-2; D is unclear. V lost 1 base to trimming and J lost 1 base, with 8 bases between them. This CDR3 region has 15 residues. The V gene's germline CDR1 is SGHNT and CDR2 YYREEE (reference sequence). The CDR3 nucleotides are TGTGCCAGCAGCTTGCTGGGCCGGAACACCGGGGAGCTGTTTTTT. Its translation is CASSLLGRNTGELFF.

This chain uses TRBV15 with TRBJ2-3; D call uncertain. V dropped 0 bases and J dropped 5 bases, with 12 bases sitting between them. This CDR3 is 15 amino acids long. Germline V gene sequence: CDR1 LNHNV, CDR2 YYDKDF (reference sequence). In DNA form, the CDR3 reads TGTGCCACCAGCAGAGATACCCGCGCCTTAGATACGCAGTATTTT. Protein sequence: CATSRDTRALDTQYF.

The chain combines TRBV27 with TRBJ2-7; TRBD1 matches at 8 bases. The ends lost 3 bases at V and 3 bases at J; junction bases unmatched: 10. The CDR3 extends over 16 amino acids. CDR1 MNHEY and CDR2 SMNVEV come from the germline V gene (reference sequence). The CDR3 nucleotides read TGTGCCAGCAGTTTCCTCGGGACAGGTGTGTTCTACGAGCAGTACTTC. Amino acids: CASSFLGTGVFYEQYF.

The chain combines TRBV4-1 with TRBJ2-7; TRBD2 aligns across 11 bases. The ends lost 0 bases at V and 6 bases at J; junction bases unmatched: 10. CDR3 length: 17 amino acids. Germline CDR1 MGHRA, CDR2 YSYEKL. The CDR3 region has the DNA TGCGCCAGCAGCCAAGAGGTTGGGACTAGCGGAACTCGCGAGCAGTACTTC. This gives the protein CASSQEVGTSGTREQYF.

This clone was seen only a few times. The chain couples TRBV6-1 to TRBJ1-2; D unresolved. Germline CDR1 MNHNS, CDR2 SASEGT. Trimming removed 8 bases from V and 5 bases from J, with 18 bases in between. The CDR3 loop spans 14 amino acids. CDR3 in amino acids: CASLPDFGGYGYTF. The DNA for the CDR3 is TGTGCCAGCCTTCCAGATTTTGGCGGTTATGGCTACACCTTC.

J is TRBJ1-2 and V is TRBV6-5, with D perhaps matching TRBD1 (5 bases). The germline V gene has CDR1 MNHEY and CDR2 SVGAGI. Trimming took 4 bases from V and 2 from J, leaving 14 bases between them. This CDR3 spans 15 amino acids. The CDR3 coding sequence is TGTGCCAGCAGTTTTACGGGGCGGGACAACTATGGCTACACCTTC. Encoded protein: CASSFTGRDNYGYTF.

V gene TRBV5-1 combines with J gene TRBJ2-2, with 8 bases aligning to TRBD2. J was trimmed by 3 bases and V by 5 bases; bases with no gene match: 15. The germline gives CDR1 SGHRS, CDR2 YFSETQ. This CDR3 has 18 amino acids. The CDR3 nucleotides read TGCGCCAGCAGGCTCCGGGGGGTAGCGGGGAGATACACCGGGGAGCTGTTTTTT. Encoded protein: CASRLRGVAGRYTGELFF.

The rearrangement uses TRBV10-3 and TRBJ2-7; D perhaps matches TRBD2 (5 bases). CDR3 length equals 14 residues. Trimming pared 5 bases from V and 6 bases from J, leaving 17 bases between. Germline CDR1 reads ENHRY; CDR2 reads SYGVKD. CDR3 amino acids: CAISPGIQVLEQYF. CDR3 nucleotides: TGTGCCATCAGTCCCGGGATTCAGGTCCTCGAGCAGTACTTC.